Here is one T cell receptor beta chain with its context. Its antigen is unknown. The germline CDR1 and CDR2 sequences are SQVTM and ANQGSEA. Trimming took 7 bases from V and 3 from J; bases not matched to a gene: 7. The CDR3 contains 13 residues. The entry originates in a study of identical twins. Whole-study findings and limits: Twins' surplus sharing was weaker for beta out-of-frame sequences.

TCRdb fed the 5' RACE reads into MiXCR, producing one record per CDR3 protein. This sample carries nearly 200,000 distinct CDR3 sequences, roughly 15% of them seen once, and the ten largest clones take less than 45%. These data were also filed under a second study, of T cells expressing NK-cell markers.

Specimen: CD8+ T cells sorted from blood. This TCR was recovered from a young woman in good health. This rearrangement joins TRBV29-1 to TRBJ2-7; 9 positions match TRBD1. The CDR3 DNA reads TGCAGCGCTATGATGACAGGGGGCTACGAGCAGTACTTC. It codes for CSAMMTGGYEQYF.